These 2 T cell receptor beta chains share one sample of origin, sequenced in a study of blood T cell repertoires in COVID-19. Clones were read by immunoSEQ multiplex PCR, and TCRdb kept only the in-frame ones, dropping some. The table lists 90,000 to 110,000 clones, 65% to 90% of them singletons. Sequencing input: peripheral blood. Every receptor here comes from a woman of 80 years or more with active or convalescent COVID-19.

The chain couples TRBV7-2 to TRBJ2-3; 14 bases fit TRBD2. Germline CDR1 is SGHTA and CDR2 is FQGNSA. The V segment lost 1 base and the J segment 3 bases; nucleotides outside the gene matches: 0. The CDR3 has 16 residues. The DNA for the CDR3 is TGTGCCAGCAGCTTAGGGACTAGCGGGAGGACAGATACGCAGTATTTT. This gives the protein CASSLGTSGRTDTQYF.

V gene TRBV5-5 combines with J gene TRBJ1-6, with a tentative D call TRBD1 (6 bases). From germline, CDR1 is SGHKS and CDR2 YYEKEE (reference sequence). Trimming left V 2 bases short and J 5 bases short, with 11 bases between. The CDR3 is 15 residues long. The chain's CDR3 is CASSLPTGNNSPLHF. Here the CDR3 DNA reads TGTGCCAGCAGCTTACCGACAGGAAATAATTCACCCCTCCACTTT.